This TCR beta chain comes out of a study of T cell responses to AZD1222 COVID-19 vaccine. Study outcomes and limitations: Most donors were white British and more were female, and clonal diversity was possibly underestimated.

This clone turned up a few times. The antigen is not known. This CDR3 region has 15 residues. Germline-derived CDR1 and CDR2 are MNHEY and SVGAGI. V dropped 7 bases and J dropped 5; count of bases not matched to a gene: 9. Assay: immunoSEQ multiplex PCR; the TCRdb copy retains only in-frame clones and omits some. Of about 160,000 clones detected, more than 75% appear once; the ten largest clones hold 4.3%. V and J are TRBV6-5 and TRBJ2-1; 9 nucleotides match TRBD2. The input for sequencing was peripheral blood, taken 28 days after the second AZD1222 dose. The clonotype was recovered from an adult who received the AZD1222 COVID-19 vaccine. CDR3 nucleotides: TGTGCCAGCACTCGAGGTCTAGCGGGAAACAATGAGCAGTTCTTC. Its translation is CASTRGLAGNNEQFF.